Each of the 21 T cell receptor beta chains below was sequenced from the same sample in a study of T-cell reconstitution after alpha-beta-depleted transplantation in children. Preparation of the TCRbeta library involved a method that used unique molecular identifiers. TCRdb recomputed calls from the PCR reads with MiXCR, one row per CDR3 protein. Altogether about 200,000 distinct CDR3 sequences are present, about 14% being singletons, with the ten largest covering less than 15%. Sample: PBMCs from the stem cell graft donor, taken from the stem cell graft. These receptors all stem from a human donor who donated a stem cell graft to a child with acute lymphoblastic leukemia.

This chain connects TRBV2 to TRBJ1-4; a possible D gene is TRBD1 (5 bases). This CDR3 has 15 residues. Germline CDR1 reads SNHLY; CDR2 reads FYNNEI. V lost 2 bases and J 3 bases, leaving 10 bases between the germline ends. The DNA of the CDR3 is TGTGCCAGCAGTGAAAGGGGTGCGGCTAATGAAAAACTGTTTTTT. Encoded protein: CASSERGAANEKLFF.

This clonotype showed up many times. The chain carries TRBV12-3 or TRBV12-4 and TRBJ2-5; TRBD1 matches at 10 bases. The CDR3 is 15 amino acids. J was trimmed by 7 bases and V by 1 base; bases with no gene match: 6. The CDR3 DNA sequence: TGTGCCAGCAGTTTAGTGGGACAGGGGAAAGCGACCCAGTACTTC. Encoded protein: CASSLVGQGKATQYF.

This clonotype showed up many times. The chain recombines TRBV12-3 or TRBV12-4 with TRBJ2-7; a weak D match, TRBD2 (6 bases). With 3 bases removed from V and 5 bases from J, the gap between germline ends came to 11 bases. The CDR3 consists of 13 residues. The DNA for the CDR3 is TGTGCCAGCAGTTTGTATCGCGGGAACGAGCAGTACTTC. Its translation is CASSLYRGNEQYF.

The CDR3 region is CARSPGLAGVTSYNEQFF. CDR3 sequence (DNA): TGTGCCAGGAGCCCGGGGCTAGCGGGAGTGACGAGTTACAATGAGCAGTTCTTC. The chain couples TRBV5-6 to TRBJ2-1, with TRBD2 identical over 10 bases. The V gene's germline CDR1 is SGHDT and CDR2 YYEEEE. Trimming cost V 8 bases and J 4 bases; bases outside gene matches: 18. The CDR3 spans 18 residues.

This clonotype was observed many times. This chain uses TRBV11-1 with TRBJ1-3; TRBD1 matches 10 bases. This CDR3 spans 20 amino acids. The germline V gene has CDR1 SGHAT and CDR2 FQDESV (reference sequence). The V gene end was trimmed by 3 bases and the J gene end by 2 bases; junction bases not matched to a gene: 16. The CDR3 spells CASSFGTGTGVYGPGNTIYF. CDR3 bases: TGTGCCAGCAGCTTCGGAACCGGGACAGGGGTGTACGGACCTGGAAACACCATATATTTT.

At least ten counts were recorded for this clonotype. V and J are TRBV30 and TRBJ2-4; D perhaps matches TRBD2 (5 bases). Germline CDR1 and CDR2: GTSNPN and SVGIG (reference sequence). This CDR3 is 11 amino acids long. The ends were cut back, 2 bases at V and 9 bases at J, with 8 bases in the middle. Written as DNA, the CDR3 is TGTGCCTGGAGTCGGAGGAGCATTCAGTACTTC. This codes for CAWSRRSIQYF.

This clonotype was observed many times. This sequence joins TRBV29-1 and TRBJ1-1; a possible D gene is TRBD1 (5 bases). V was cut by 5 bases and J by 4 bases, with 17 bases left in between. Germline values: CDR1 SQVTM, CDR2 ANQGSEA. CDR3 length: 14 amino acids. The CDR3 sequence is CSVHRPGMGTEAFF. DNA for the CDR3: TGCAGCGTTCACAGACCAGGGATGGGCACTGAAGCTTTCTTT.

This chain connects TRBV7-9 to TRBJ2-1, with 10 bases identical to TRBD2. CDR3 length: 16 residues. Germline V gene lookup returns CDR1 SEHNR and CDR2 FQNEAQ (reference sequence). The V segment lost 10 bases and the J segment 4 bases; nucleotides outside the gene matches: 13. The CDR3 DNA reads as TGTGCCATCGCGGAACGGACTAGCGGTCGATACAATGAGCAGTTCTTC. Amino acid sequence: CAIAERTSGRYNEQFF.

The chain combines TRBV5-1 with TRBJ1-1; maybe TRBD1 (5 bases). Germline V gene data show CDR1 as SGHRS and CDR2 as YFSETQ. The length of the CDR3 is 15 residues. Trimming cost V 0 bases and J 2 bases, with 11 bases left between them. The CDR3 sequence: CASSLEGLVNTEAFF. As DNA, the CDR3 is TGCGCCAGCAGCTTGGAGGGGTTAGTCAACACTGAAGCTTTCTTT.

This clonotype appeared many times. The chain links TRBV28 to TRBJ2-7; TRBD2 might be the D (6 bases). V lost 4 bases and J 5 bases, leaving 15 bases between the germline ends. The V gene's germline CDR1 is MDHEN and CDR2 SYDVKM. CDR3 size: 14 residues. The CDR3 DNA is TGTGCCAGCAGTTATCTTTCACTAGCACACGAGCAGTACTTC. Amino acid sequence: CASSYLSLAHEQYF.

Here the CDR3 reads CSAPGGHEQYGYTF. The CDR3 DNA reads as TGCAGTGCCCCCGGGGGACACGAGCAGTATGGCTACACCTTC. The chain has TRBV20-1 and TRBJ1-2; D is perhaps TRBD1 (6 bases). CDR3 length equals 14 residues. The V end was cut by 6 bases, the J end by 5 bases, with 19 bases between. Germline CDR1 reads DFQATT; CDR2 reads SNEGSKA (reference sequence).

This clonotype was seen ten or more times. The CDR3 DNA is TGCGCCAGCAGCTTCGACAGGGGAGGAATCACCGGGGAGCTGTTTTTT. Its protein product is CASSFDRGGITGELFF. The chain has TRBV5-1 and TRBJ2-2; 8 bases fit TRBD1. The V and J ends lost 2 bases and 4 bases, in that order; junction bases with no gene match: 7. Germline CDR1 is SGHRS and CDR2 is YFSETQ. This CDR3 spans 16 amino acids.

This clonotype was seen repeatedly, ten times or more. The chain carries TRBV7-2 and TRBJ1-2; 7 bases map to TRBD1. The germline gives CDR1 SGHTA, CDR2 FQGNSA. The CDR3 runs to 13 residues. After removal of 5 bases from V and 6 bases from J, the junction contained 6 bases not matched to a gene. The CDR3 loop reads CASSRSGGDGYTF. DNA of the CDR3: TGTGCCAGCAGCCGGTCAGGGGGAGATGGCTACACCTTC.

This clonotype was recorded at least ten times. V usage is TRBV29-1 and J usage is TRBJ2-1, with a possible D match to TRBD2 (7 bases). The CDR3 is made up of 14 amino acids. Germline loops: CDR1 SQVTM, CDR2 ANQGSEA. V lost 4 bases, J lost 4 bases, and 14 bases lay in between. CDR3 in DNA: TGCAGCGTTGGGGTGGGAGGGGGGTACAATGAGCAGTTCTTC. Residues: CSVGVGGGYNEQFF.

This clonotype was picked up a small number of times. The V and J genes are TRBV7-9 and TRBJ2-7, with 7 bases that match TRBD2. V dropped 0 bases and J dropped 3; count of bases not matched to a gene: 5. Germline V lookup: CDR1 SEHNR, CDR2 FQNEAQ (reference sequence). The CDR3 length is 15 residues. The CDR3 region is CASSLAEGLGYEQYF. CDR3 sequence (DNA): TGTGCCAGCAGCTTAGCAGAAGGACTAGGCTACGAGCAGTACTTC. Filled out from reference TRBV7-9 and TRBJ2-7, the complete variable domain reads DTGVSQNPRHKITKRGQNVTFRCDPISEHNRLYWYRQTLGQGPEFLTYFQNEAQLEKSRLLSDRFSAERPKGSFSTLEIQRTEQGDSAMYLCASSLAEGLGYEQYFGPGTRLTVT.

This chain links TRBV5-1 with TRBJ2-5; no clear D gene. Trimming removed 0 bases from V and 3 bases from J, with 6 bases in between. Germline-derived CDR1 and CDR2 are SGHRS and YFSETQ. This CDR3 has 13 amino acids. CDR3 region: CASSLDDEETQYF. The CDR3 bases are TGCGCCAGCAGCTTGGACGACGAAGAGACCCAGTACTTC.

This clonotype was found a few times. The chain employs TRBV2 and TRBJ1-4; D possibly corresponds to TRBD1 (6 bases). Germline CDR1 is SNHLY and CDR2 is FYNNEI. Trimming cost V 4 bases and J 7 bases, with 10 bases left between them. This CDR3 has 13 amino acids. CDR3 nucleotide sequence: TGTGCCAGCAGTGTACAGGGATTTGAAAAACTGTTTTTT. This gives the protein CASSVQGFEKLFF.

V gene TRBV6-1 combines with J gene TRBJ1-3; unclear D gene. The CDR3 is 12 amino acids. Germline lookup yields CDR1 MNHNS and CDR2 SASEGT. V was shortened by 10 bases and J by 4 bases, with 11 bases between the two germline ends. In DNA, the CDR3 is TGTGCCATTCCATCCTCAGGAAACACCATATATTTT. Its translation is CAIPSSGNTIYF.

This clonotype was observed many times. The V and J genes are TRBV18 and TRBJ2-3; D is possibly TRBD2 (6 bases). Germline V CDR1 and CDR2: KGHSH, LQKENI. V was cut by 10 bases and J by 2 bases, with 16 bases left in between. The CDR3 length is 14 residues. The chain's CDR3 is CAIPGDTITDTQYF. Written as DNA, the CDR3 is TGTGCCATCCCGGGAGACACTATCACAGATACGCAGTATTTT.

The sample holds many counts of this clonotype. The CDR3 sequence: CASSSGEGGSNQPQHF. In DNA, the CDR3 is TGCGCCAGCAGCTCCGGGGAAGGGGGGAGCAATCAGCCCCAGCATTTT. The rearrangement uses TRBV5-1 and TRBJ1-5, with D possibly matching TRBD1 (6 bases). V lost 3 bases, J lost 1 base, and 14 bases lay in between. Germline values: CDR1 SGHRS, CDR2 YFSETQ. The CDR3 covers 16 residues.

This clonotype was seen a handful of times. This chain connects TRBV20-1 to TRBJ2-3; 12 bases match TRBD2. The CDR3 sequence is 18 residues long. Germline loops: CDR1 DFQATT, CDR2 SNEGSKA (reference sequence). Unmatched junction bases numbered 13, after V lost 6 bases and J lost 0 bases. In DNA, the CDR3 is TGCAGTGCCTCGGGACTAGCGGGCACCTATCTTAGCACAGATACGCAGTATTTT. It is translated as CSASGLAGTYLSTDTQYF.